The text below deals with one T cell receptor (beta chain). The antigen is not known. This sample stems from a study of cytomegalovirus exposure and HLA in healthy donors. Across the study: In a later analysis, the roughly 120 validation repertoires were reported to have used the same platform as the roughly 670 first-cohort repertoires. General study results and limits: The study designated 160 or so TCR beta chains cytomegalovirus-associated.

The protocol was immunoSEQ multiplex PCR, while the TCRdb copy is restricted to in-frame clones and leaves out a portion. The sample shows some 49,000 clones, around 94% of them seen only once. The CDR3 is 19 residues long. The ends were cut back, 0 bases at V and 2 bases at J, with 20 bases in the middle. The germline gives CDR1 SGHDN, CDR2 FVKESK. Sequenced material: PBMCs. The chain uses TRBV14 and TRBJ1-5; D perhaps matches TRBD1 (6 bases). The source is a man between 18 and 35 years old in good health and CMV-seronegative. The CDR3 DNA reads TGTGCCAGCAGCCAAGAAGTCGCGACAGGACAGTCGCGCAATCAGCCCCAGCATTTT. Residues: CASSQEVATGQSRNQPQHF.